Shown below are 31 T cell receptor beta chains from a single sample sequenced in a study of OX40 agonist ivuxolimab in advanced cancers. Only in-frame clones appear in the TCRdb table, and some are missing; sequencing was by immunoSEQ multiplex PCR. The repertoire includes just over 95,000 clones, about 90% of them detected once, and about 0.16% sits in the top ten. The sequencing here drew on CD4+ or CD8+ T cells sorted from blood, taken in a trial of the OX40 agonist ivuxolimab. The receptors shown here come from an adult with an advanced solid tumor such as melanoma, head and neck, liver or kidney cancer.

The rearrangement uses TRBV2 and TRBJ1-2; possible D gene TRBD1, 6 bases. CDR1 is SNHLY and CDR2 is FYNNEI in the germline V gene. The V end lost 10 bases, the J end lost 10 bases, and 19 bases lay between the germline ends. The CDR3 runs 12 residues. CDR3 bases: TGTGCCACCCAAGGCGACAGGCTGGACTACACCTTC. Residues: CATQGDRLDYTF.

This chain joins TRBV6-5 and TRBJ1-1, with TRBD1 identical over 7 bases. CDR3 size: 14 residues. The J segment lost 1 base and the V segment lost 5 bases, leaving 4 bases of the junction unmatched. CDR1 and CDR2 (germline): MNHEY, SVGAGI. The CDR3: CASSDRVGNTEAFF. CDR3 in DNA: TGTGCCAGCAGTGACAGGGTGGGGAACACTGAAGCTTTCTTT.

V is TRBV11-3 and J is TRBJ2-1, with D unresolved. The CDR3 covers 15 residues. V dropped 3 bases and J dropped 8 bases, with 17 bases sitting between them. The germline CDR1 and CDR2 sequences are SGHNT and YENEEA. The CDR3 loop is CASSFSSEAVHEQFF. In DNA, the CDR3 is TGTGCCAGCAGCTTTTCGAGCGAGGCCGTGCATGAGCAGTTCTTC.

The chain couples TRBV30 to TRBJ1-6; D remains ambiguous. Germline CDR1 reads GTSNPN; CDR2 reads SVGIG (reference sequence). This CDR3 contains 15 residues. Trimming left V 0 bases short and J 7 bases short, with 13 bases between. DNA of the CDR3: TGTGCCTGGAGTGTTATAAGAAGTGGCAATTCACCCCTCCACTTT. As protein: CAWSVIRSGNSPLHF. The full variable domain, its missing parts supplied by reference TRBV30 and TRBJ1-6, is SQTIHQWPATLVQPVGSPLSLECTVEGTSNPNLYWYRQAAGRGLQLLFYSVGIGQISSEVPQNLSASRPQDRQFILSSKKLLLSDSGFYLCAWSVIRSGNSPLHFGNGTRLTVT.

The genes are TRBV5-1 and TRBJ1-4; D remains unclear. Germline V gives CDR1 SGHRS, CDR2 YFSETQ. V was pared by 4 bases and J by 3 bases, with 10 bases between. The length of the CDR3 is 14 residues. CDR3 coding DNA: TGCGCCAGCAGCACGGGTACGGCTAATGAAAAACTGTTTTTT. Protein product: CASSTGTANEKLFF.

The rearrangement joins TRBV5-4 to TRBJ2-1; D is unresolved. Trimming shortened V by 2 bases and J by 2 bases, and 8 bases separated the two germline ends. The CDR3 loop spans 14 amino acids. Germline V gene sequence: CDR1 SGHNT, CDR2 YYREEE (reference sequence). CDR3 sequence reads: CASSLVHPYNEQFF. The CDR3 DNA reads TGTGCCAGCAGCTTAGTGCACCCCTACAATGAGCAGTTCTTC.

The rearrangement links TRBV6-5 to TRBJ1-2; D might be TRBD1 (6 bases). Trimming left V 4 bases short and J 3 bases short, with 9 bases between. The germline V gene encodes CDR1 MNHEY and CDR2 SVGAGI. The CDR3 is 13 amino acids. The CDR3, as DNA: TGTGCCAGCAGTTCCGGACAGCACTATGGCTACACCTTC. Translation: CASSSGQHYGYTF.

This clone showed up just once. As DNA, the CDR3 is TGTGCCAGCAGCTCTCGGATAAGGGACCGGCCCCAGCATTTT. Translated, it gives CASSSRIRDRPQHF. V is TRBV7-3 and J is TRBJ1-5; a weak D match, TRBD1 (5 bases). Germline values: CDR1 SGHTA, CDR2 FQGTGA. The ends were cut back, 4 bases at V and 9 bases at J, with 16 bases in the middle. CDR3 length: 14 residues.

This rearrangement joins TRBV6-1 to TRBJ1-4, with 8 bases matching TRBD1. Trimming removed 3 bases from V and 8 bases from J; junction bases left unmatched: 5. The CDR3 length is 14 residues. Germline values: CDR1 MNHNS, CDR2 SASEGT. The CDR3 loop is CASSDPGQVEKLFF. CDR3 DNA sequence: TGTGCCAGCAGTGACCCGGGACAGGTAGAAAAACTGTTTTTT.

This sequence joins TRBV6-1 and TRBJ1-5; D is possibly TRBD1 (5 bases). Germline V gives CDR1 MNHNS, CDR2 SASEGT. Trimming left V 0 bases short and J 4 bases short, with 7 bases between. CDR3 size: 14 residues. The CDR3 DNA reads as TGTGCCAGCAGTGAAGCGACAGCAAATCAGCCCCAGCATTTT. This encodes CASSEATANQPQHF.

The chain links TRBV18 to TRBJ2-7; D might be TRBD2 (5 bases). Germline V gene sequence: CDR1 KGHSH, CDR2 LQKENI. Trimming removed 3 bases at V and 0 bases at J, with 30 bases between. The CDR3 is 21 amino acids. This CDR3 is CASSPLPIRTGEISSSYEQYF. In DNA form, the CDR3 reads TGTGCCAGCTCACCTCTACCAATCCGGACTGGAGAAATATCAAGCTCCTACGAGCAGTACTTC.

This chain links TRBV10-3 with TRBJ2-2, with 7 bases that match TRBD2. This CDR3 is 18 amino acids long. The junction had 11 bases not matched to a gene; V was cut back by 4 bases and J by 0 bases. CDR1 is ENHRY, CDR2 SYGVKD, per germline. CDR3 in DNA: TGTGCCATCAGTGGCGACGCTAGGGGAGGGACGAACACCGGGGAGCTGTTTTTT. Encoded protein: CAISGDARGGTNTGELFF.

The chain recombines TRBV19 with TRBJ2-1; D not resolved. This CDR3 is built from 16 residues. CDR1 and CDR2 (germline): LNHDA, SQIVND (reference sequence). V lost 1 base, J lost 0 bases, and 10 bases lay in between. This chain's CDR3 is CASSIGRSSSYNEQFF. CDR3 DNA sequence: TGTGCCAGTAGTATAGGCAGGTCGAGCTCCTACAATGAGCAGTTCTTC.

The J gene is TRBJ2-3, the V gene TRBV5-1; TRBD2 matches at 8 bases. Germline-derived CDR1 and CDR2 are SGHRS and YFSETQ. The junction had 7 bases not matched to a gene; V was cut back by 0 bases and J by 1 base. The CDR3 loop spans 17 amino acids. The CDR3 DNA follows: TGCGCCAGCAGCTTGGACCCTTCGCGGGGGGGCACAGATACGCAGTATTTT. This sequence encodes CASSLDPSRGGTDTQYF.

V and J are TRBV10-2 and TRBJ2-4; D is unresolved. The germline gives CDR1 WSHSY, CDR2 SAAADI. The ends were cut back, 4 bases at V and 0 bases at J, with 7 bases in the middle. The CDR3 is made up of 14 amino acids. The CDR3 DNA is TGCGCCAGCAGTGCTGCCAGAGCCAAAAACATTCAGTACTTC. The encoded protein is CASSAARAKNIQYF.

The chain recombines TRBV13 with TRBJ2-1; D assignment may be TRBD1 or TRBD2 (5 bases each). This CDR3 spans 17 amino acids. Trimming cost V 1 base and J 0 bases, with 13 bases left between them. Germline lookup yields CDR1 PRHDT and CDR2 FYEKMQ (reference sequence). CDR3 sequence reads: CASSLAWDGDSYNEQFF. The CDR3 DNA reads as TGTGCCAGCAGCTTAGCATGGGACGGTGACTCCTACAATGAGCAGTTCTTC.

This clone has a single count. The chain is built from TRBV6-5 and TRBJ1-1; TRBD1 is a possible D gene (6 bases). The V and J ends lost 5 bases and 5 bases respectively, with 15 bases between them. Germline V gives CDR1 MNHEY, CDR2 SVGAGI. The CDR3 consists of 14 residues. Here the CDR3 DNA reads TGTGCCAGCAGTGCACACAGGGCAGGGACTGAAGCTTTCTTT. Amino acids: CASSAHRAGTEAFF.

V gene TRBV6-5 combines with J gene TRBJ1-6; D uncertain. Germline assignment: CDR1 MNHEY and CDR2 SVGAGI. V shed 5 bases and J shed 8 bases, with 13 bases lying between them. The CDR3 contains 14 residues. The CDR3 DNA reads TGTGCCAGCAGTGGTGAAGGGATCCATTCACCCCTCCACTTT. It codes for CASSGEGIHSPLHF.

The chain has TRBV25-1 and TRBJ2-2, with D possibly TRBD1 on 6 matching bases. CDR3 length: 13 residues. Between the trimmed V and J ends, which lost 6 bases and 6 bases, there was a span of 11 bases. The germline V gene encodes CDR1 MGHDK and CDR2 SYGVNS. Written as DNA, the CDR3 is TGTGCCAGCAGGACGACAGGCGCCGGGGAGCTGTTTTTT. This codes for CASRTTGAGELFF. The complete variable domain, with remaining parts taken from reference TRBV25-1 and TRBJ2-2, reads EADIYQTPRYLVIGTGKKITLECSQTMGHDKMYWYQQDPGMELHLIHYSYGVNSTEKGDLSSESTVSRIRTEHFPLTLESARPSHTSQYLCASRTTGAGELFFGEGSRLTVL.

This clone was observed a few times. This chain links TRBV5-1 with TRBJ1-1, with TRBD1 matching 8 bases. Trimming removed 1 base from V and 6 bases from J; junction bases left unmatched: 5. Germline V gene sequence: CDR1 SGHRS, CDR2 YFSETQ. The CDR3 consists of 14 residues. In DNA, the CDR3 is TGCGCCAGCAGCTTGACAGGGGGTAACTCTGAAGCTTTCTTT. It is translated as CASSLTGGNSEAFF.

This rearrangement joins TRBV7-9 to TRBJ2-3; tentative D call: TRBD2 (5 bases). The CDR3 has 12 residues. CDR1 and CDR2 from the germline V gene are SEHNR and FQNEAQ (reference sequence). The V end was cut by 8 bases, the J end by 4 bases, with 10 bases between. The CDR3 DNA is TGTGCCAGCCTCGGGGTTGCAGATACGCAGTATTTT. It is translated as CASLGVADTQYF.

The V call is TRBV28, the J call TRBJ1-5; no reliable D call. This CDR3 is built from 12 residues. Trimming stripped 7 bases from V and 6 bases from J, with 10 bases between. CDR1 is MDHEN and CDR2 is SYDVKM in the germline V gene. Written as DNA, the CDR3 is TGTGCCAGCACCGCGGTTTCTCAGCCCCAGCATTTT. Translation gives CASTAVSQPQHF.

The gene calls are TRBV6-1 and TRBJ2-7; TRBD2 aligns across 12 bases. The CDR3 loop spans 15 amino acids. Trimming removed 9 bases from V and 7 bases from J; junction bases left unmatched: 13. The germline gives CDR1 MNHNS, CDR2 SASEGT. The CDR3, as DNA: TGTGCCAGTCAGGGAGGACTAGCGGGATTAAGGGAGCAGTACTTC. Protein product: CASQGGLAGLREQYF.

This chain uses TRBV14 with TRBJ2-1; TRBD2 aligns across 10 bases. CDR3 length equals 15 residues. In germline, CDR1 is SGHDN, CDR2 FVKESK. Trimming removed 0 bases from V and 8 bases from J; junction bases left unmatched: 4. The CDR3 region is CASSQEAGGPYEQFF. CDR3 coding DNA: TGTGCCAGCAGCCAAGAAGCGGGGGGGCCGTATGAGCAGTTCTTC. The whole variable domain, remainder taken from reference TRBV14 and TRBJ2-1, is EAGVTQFPSHSVIEKGQTVTLRCDPISGHDNLYWYRRVMGKEIKFLLHFVKESKQDESGMPNNRFLAERTGGTYSTLKVQPAELEDSGVYFCASSQEAGGPYEQFFGPGTRLTVL.

The V gene is TRBV5-1, the J gene TRBJ1-1; the D gene is possibly TRBD1 (5 bases). The CDR3 runs to 12 residues. The V end lost 7 bases, the J end lost 5 bases, and 12 bases lay between the germline ends. CDR1 is SGHRS and CDR2 is YFSETQ in the germline V gene. The chain's CDR3 is CASGVSGTEAFF. Here the CDR3 DNA reads TGCGCCAGCGGGGTCTCAGGGACTGAAGCTTTCTTT.

This rearrangement joins TRBV19 to TRBJ1-5; the D gene is possibly TRBD1 (6 bases). Trimming took off 1 base at V and 6 bases at J, with 10 bases between the two ends. Germline V gene lookup returns CDR1 LNHDA and CDR2 SQIVND (reference sequence). CDR3 length: 14 residues. The CDR3 bases are TGTGCCAGTAGTATAGTCGGGACATCTCAGCCCCAGCATTTT. Protein product: CASSIVGTSQPQHF.

V gene TRBV2 combines with J gene TRBJ2-7; perhaps TRBD1 as D (5 bases). Germline V gives CDR1 SNHLY, CDR2 FYNNEI. V lost 5 bases and J lost 3, with 8 bases in between. CDR3 length equals 12 residues. The CDR3 spells CASSRDSYEQYF. The CDR3 bases are TGTGCCAGCAGTAGAGACAGCTACGAGCAGTACTTC.

This chain joins TRBV19 and TRBJ1-4; no reliable D call. The V gene lost 7 bases and the J gene lost 3 bases, with 12 bases spanning the gap. CDR3 length: 14 residues. The germline V gene has CDR1 LNHDA and CDR2 SQIVND (reference sequence). In nucleotides, the CDR3 is TGTGCCAGTAAGATCGGGCCAGCTAATGAAAAACTGTTTTTT. Protein: CASKIGPANEKLFF.

The chain recombines TRBV5-1 with TRBJ1-1; 7 bases are shared with TRBD1. The J segment lost 2 bases and the V segment lost 5 bases, leaving 6 bases of the junction unmatched. This CDR3 is built from 14 residues. CDR1 SGHRS and CDR2 YFSETQ come from the germline V gene. CDR3 residues: CASRLTGTNTEAFF. As DNA, the CDR3 is TGCGCCAGCAGGTTGACAGGGACCAACACTGAAGCTTTCTTT. Complete variable domain (other parts from reference TRBV5-1 and TRBJ1-1): KAGVTQTPRYLIKTRGQQVTLSCSPISGHRSVSWYQQTPGQGLQFLFEYFSETQRNKGNFPGRFSGRQFSNSRSEMNVSTLELGDSALYLCASRLTGTNTEAFFGQGTRLTVV.

CDR3 residues: CASSVGASRANVLTF. The DNA of the CDR3 is TGTGCCAGCAGCGTAGGAGCATCTCGGGCCAACGTCCTGACTTTC. This chain links TRBV9 with TRBJ2-6, with no clear D. V was clipped by 0 bases and J by 5 bases, with 9 bases between them. CDR1 and CDR2 from the germline V gene are SGDLS and YYNGEE. The CDR3 consists of 15 residues.

This chain joins TRBV19 and TRBJ2-1, with D maybe TRBD2 (6 bases). This CDR3 is 13 amino acids long. With 4 bases removed from V and 9 bases from J, the gap between germline ends came to 13 bases. In germline, CDR1 is LNHDA, CDR2 SQIVND (reference sequence). The CDR3 DNA reads TGTGCCAGTAGTACCAAACTAGCTCGTGAGCAGTTCTTC. It translates to CASSTKLAREQFF.